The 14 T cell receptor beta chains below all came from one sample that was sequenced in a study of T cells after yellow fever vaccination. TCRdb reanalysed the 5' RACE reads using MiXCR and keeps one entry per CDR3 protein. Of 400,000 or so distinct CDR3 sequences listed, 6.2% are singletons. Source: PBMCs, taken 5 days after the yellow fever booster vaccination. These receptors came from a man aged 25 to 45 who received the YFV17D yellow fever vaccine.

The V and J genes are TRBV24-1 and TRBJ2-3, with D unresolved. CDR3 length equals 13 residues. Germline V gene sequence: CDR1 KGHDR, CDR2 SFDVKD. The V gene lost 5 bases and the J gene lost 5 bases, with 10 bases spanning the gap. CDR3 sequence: CATSVTGEDTQYF. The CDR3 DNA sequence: TGTGCCACCAGTGTGACTGGGGAAGATACGCAGTATTTT.

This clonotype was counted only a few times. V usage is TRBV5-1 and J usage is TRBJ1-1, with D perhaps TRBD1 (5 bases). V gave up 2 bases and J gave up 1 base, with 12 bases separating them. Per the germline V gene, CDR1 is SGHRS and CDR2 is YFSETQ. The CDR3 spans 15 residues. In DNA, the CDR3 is TGCGCCAGCAGCTTATCCGGGACCACGAACACTGAAGCTTTCTTT. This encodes CASSLSGTTNTEAFF.

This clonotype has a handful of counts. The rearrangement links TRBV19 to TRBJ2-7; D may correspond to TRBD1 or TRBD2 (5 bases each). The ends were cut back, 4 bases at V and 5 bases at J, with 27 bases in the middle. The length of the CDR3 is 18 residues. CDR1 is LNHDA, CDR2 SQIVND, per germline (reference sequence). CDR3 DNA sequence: TGTGCCAGTAGTACCCGTGCTAGGGCTGCCTCTTGGGGGAACGAGCAGTACTTC. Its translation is CASSTRARAASWGNEQYF.

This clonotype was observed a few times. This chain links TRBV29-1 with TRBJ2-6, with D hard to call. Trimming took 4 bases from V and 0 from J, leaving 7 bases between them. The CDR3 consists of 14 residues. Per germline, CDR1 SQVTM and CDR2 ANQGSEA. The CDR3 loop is CSVARSSGANVLTF. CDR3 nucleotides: TGCAGCGTTGCCAGGAGCTCTGGGGCCAACGTCCTGACTTTC.

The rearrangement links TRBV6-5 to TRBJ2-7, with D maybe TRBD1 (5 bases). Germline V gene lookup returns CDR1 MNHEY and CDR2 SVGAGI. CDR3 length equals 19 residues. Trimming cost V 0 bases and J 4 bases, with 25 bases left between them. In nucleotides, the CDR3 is TGTGCCAGCAGTTACTCGAACGGGCAGGGTATGGGGATGGGGTACGAGCAGTACTTC. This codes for CASSYSNGQGMGMGYEQYF.

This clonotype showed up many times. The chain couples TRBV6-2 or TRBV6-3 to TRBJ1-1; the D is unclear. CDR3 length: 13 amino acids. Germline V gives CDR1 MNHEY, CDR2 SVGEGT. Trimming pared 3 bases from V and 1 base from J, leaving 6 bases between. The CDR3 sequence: CASSYTANTEAFF. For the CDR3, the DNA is TGTGCCAGCAGTTATACAGCGAACACTGAAGCTTTCTTT.

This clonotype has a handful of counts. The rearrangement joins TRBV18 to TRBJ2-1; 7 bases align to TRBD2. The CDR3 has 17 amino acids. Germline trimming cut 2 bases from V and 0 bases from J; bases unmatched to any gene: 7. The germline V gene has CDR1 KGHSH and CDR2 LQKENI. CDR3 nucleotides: TGTGCCAGCTCACCAACCCAGCGGGGAAGCTCCTACAATGAGCAGTTCTTC. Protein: CASSPTQRGSSYNEQFF.

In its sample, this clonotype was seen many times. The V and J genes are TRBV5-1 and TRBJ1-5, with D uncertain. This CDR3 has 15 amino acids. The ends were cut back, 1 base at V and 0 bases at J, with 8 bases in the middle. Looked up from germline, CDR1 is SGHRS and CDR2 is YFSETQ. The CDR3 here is CASSLMAGSNQPQHF. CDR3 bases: TGCGCCAGCAGCTTGATGGCGGGTAGCAATCAGCCCCAGCATTTT.

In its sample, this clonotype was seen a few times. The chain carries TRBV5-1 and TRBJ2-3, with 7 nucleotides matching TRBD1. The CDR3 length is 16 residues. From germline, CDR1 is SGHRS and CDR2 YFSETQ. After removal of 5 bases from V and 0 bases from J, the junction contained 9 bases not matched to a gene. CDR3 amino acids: CASSLTGTASTDTQYF. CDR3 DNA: TGCGCCAGCAGTCTAACCGGGACAGCTAGCACAGATACGCAGTATTTT.

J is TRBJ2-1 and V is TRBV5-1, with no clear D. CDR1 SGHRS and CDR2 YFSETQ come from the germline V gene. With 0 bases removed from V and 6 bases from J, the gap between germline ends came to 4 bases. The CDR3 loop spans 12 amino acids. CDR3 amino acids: CASSLEVNEQFF. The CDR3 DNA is TGCGCCAGCAGCTTGGAGGTCAATGAGCAGTTCTTC.

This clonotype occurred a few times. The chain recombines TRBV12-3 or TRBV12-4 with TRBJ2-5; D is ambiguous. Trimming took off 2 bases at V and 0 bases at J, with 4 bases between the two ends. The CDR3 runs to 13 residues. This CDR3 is CASSLLDQETQYF. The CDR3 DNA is TGTGCCAGCAGTTTACTAGACCAAGAGACCCAGTACTTC.

The CDR3 loop reads CSVLPGLHIYGYTF. Written as DNA, the CDR3 is TGCAGCGTGTTACCGGGACTCCATATCTATGGCTACACCTTC. V and J are TRBV29-1 and TRBJ1-2; possibly TRBD1 for D (5 bases). The CDR3 has 14 amino acids. V lost 6 bases and J 4 bases, leaving 18 bases between the germline ends. Germline V CDR1 and CDR2: SQVTM, ANQGSEA. The variable domain in full, completed from reference TRBV29-1 and TRBJ1-2, reads SAVISQKPSRDICQRGTSLTIQCQVDSQVTMMFWYRQQPGQSLTLIATANQGSEATYESGFVIDKFPISRPNLTFSTLTVSNMSPEDSSIYLCSVLPGLHIYGYTFGSGTRLTVV.

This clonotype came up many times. The CDR3 spells CSVDVNAVDEQFF. The CDR3 DNA reads as TGCAGCGTTGATGTAAACGCAGTCGATGAGCAGTTCTTC. The chain combines TRBV29-1 with TRBJ2-1; unclear D gene. The CDR3 has 13 residues. The V gene lost 3 bases and the J gene lost 8 bases, with 14 bases spanning the gap. Germline lookup yields CDR1 SQVTM and CDR2 ANQGSEA.

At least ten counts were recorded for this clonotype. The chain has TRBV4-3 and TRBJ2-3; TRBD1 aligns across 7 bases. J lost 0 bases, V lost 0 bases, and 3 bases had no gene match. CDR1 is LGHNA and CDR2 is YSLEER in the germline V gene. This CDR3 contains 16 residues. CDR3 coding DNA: TGCGCCAGCAGCCAAGATGGCAGGGGGAGCACAGATACGCAGTATTTT. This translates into CASSQDGRGSTDTQYF.